This T cell receptor beta chain appears in the sequencing data of a study of T cells in Graves' hyperthyroidism and ophthalmopathy. Across the study: Peripheral blood was secured at the point of initial diagnosis, before any treatment. Study-level results: Prediction of ophthalmopathy progression came a median roughly 7.1 months pre-onset.

Calling Graves' hyperthyroidism stable meant ophthalmopathy did not progress within 18 months. Those with hyperthyroidism were 18 to 65 years old, newly diagnosed, and ill for under 2 months. This CDR3 comprises 13 residues. CDR1 and CDR2 (germline): SNHLY, FYNNEI. V was clipped by 7 bases and J by 8 bases, with 18 bases between them. RNA transcripts yielded amplified TCR beta CDR3 regions. The TCR CDR3 first-round RT-PCR relied on the HTBI primer set. TCRdb reprocessed the multiplex PCR reads with MiXCR, giving one entry per CDR3 protein. Of about 420,000 distinct CDR3 sequences listed, 15% to 19% were seen once; the top ten hold 7.7%. This clonotype was recorded many times. Its antigen is not identified.

Sequencing used blood. The V call is TRBV2, the J call TRBJ2-7; D could derive from TRBD1 or TRBD2 (5 bases each). This sequence originates from a woman between 18 and 29 years old with Graves' hyperthyroidism. This CDR3 reads CASNRKGTLQQYF. DNA of the CDR3: TGTGCCAGCAACCGGAAAGGGACCTTACAGCAGTACTTC.